These 27 T cell receptor beta chains share one sample of origin, sequenced in a study of blood T cell repertoires in COVID-19. Produced via immunoSEQ multiplex PCR; TCRdb's table is partial and in-frame only. Among approximately 49,000 clones, about four fifths were seen once, and the ten largest hold about a fifth. Sequenced input: peripheral blood. The receptors stem from a woman aged 80 or over with COVID-19, enrolled during active disease.

The V gene is TRBV11-2, the J gene TRBJ2-5, with TRBD2 identical over 11 bases. Germline trimming cut 0 bases from V and 5 bases from J; bases unmatched to any gene: 2. This CDR3 is 15 amino acids long. Per the germline V gene, CDR1 is SGHAT and CDR2 is FQNNGV. The CDR3 bases are TGTGCCAGCAGCTTAGATGTAGCGGGAGGGGAGACCCAGTACTTC. Translated: CASSLDVAGGETQYF.

The chain recombines TRBV20-1 with TRBJ2-3; 9 bases are shared with TRBD2. The germline V gene has CDR1 DFQATT and CDR2 SNEGSKA (reference sequence). J gave up 0 bases and V 3 bases, and 1 base lay outside the gene matches. The CDR3 is made up of 14 amino acids. This CDR3 reads CSASTSGSTDTQYF. The CDR3 nucleotides are TGCAGTGCTAGTACTAGCGGGAGCACAGATACGCAGTATTTT.

V usage is TRBV28 and J usage is TRBJ2-7, with TRBD1 identical over 7 bases. V was pared by 10 bases and J by 5 bases, with 14 bases of the junction left unmatched. Germline V gives CDR1 MDHEN, CDR2 SYDVKM. The CDR3 totals 14 residues. The CDR3 loop is CAITKPQGSHEQYF. The CDR3 DNA follows: TGTGCCATAACGAAGCCACAGGGGTCCCACGAGCAGTACTTC.

This chain links TRBV11-2 with TRBJ2-1; 7 nucleotides match TRBD1. The germline CDR1 and CDR2 sequences are SGHAT and FQNNGV. CDR3 length: 17 amino acids. V was pared by 0 bases and J by 4 bases, with 9 bases of the junction left unmatched. Here the CDR3 DNA reads TGTGCCAGCAGCTTAGATAGGGGGCCAGGGCTTTACAATGAGCAGTTCTTC. Its protein product is CASSLDRGPGLYNEQFF.

This clone was observed a few times. The chain carries TRBV27 and TRBJ2-7, with 8 positions matching TRBD2. Germline loops: CDR1 MNHEY, CDR2 SMNVEV (reference sequence). This CDR3 is 16 amino acids long. The V gene end was trimmed by 0 bases and the J gene end by 4 bases; junction bases not matched to a gene: 8. The CDR3 sequence is CASSLSAVTSEYEQYF. The CDR3 DNA reads as TGTGCCAGCAGTTTATCGGCCGTGACTAGCGAATACGAGCAGTACTTC.

The J gene is TRBJ2-3, the V gene TRBV6-5; TRBD2 matches at 9 bases. Germline CDR1 MNHEY, CDR2 SVGAGI. This CDR3 is 13 amino acids long. V dropped 6 bases and J dropped 3; count of bases not matched to a gene: 1. CDR3 in amino acids: CASRLAGTDTQYF. DNA of the CDR3: TGTGCCAGCAGACTAGCGGGTACAGATACGCAGTATTTT.

The chain employs TRBV19 and TRBJ1-3; D possibly corresponds to TRBD1 (5 bases). Between the trimmed V and J ends, which lost 5 bases and 3 bases, there was a span of 14 bases. The CDR3 is made up of 15 amino acids. Germline values: CDR1 LNHDA, CDR2 SQIVND (reference sequence). The CDR3 bases are TGTGCCAGTAGTGGAATCCGGGGGTTTGGAAACACCATATATTTT. This encodes CASSGIRGFGNTIYF.

J is TRBJ1-1 and V is TRBV5-1, with D possibly TRBD1 on 6 matching bases. Trimming stripped 4 bases from V and 2 bases from J, with 24 bases between. CDR3 length: 18 amino acids. The germline gives CDR1 SGHRS, CDR2 YFSETQ. The CDR3 loop reads CASSPGQLNNFENTEAFF. In DNA, the CDR3 is TGCGCCAGCAGCCCCGGACAGCTAAACAACTTCGAAAACACTGAAGCTTTCTTT.

The V and J genes are TRBV3-1 (or the pseudogene TRBV3-2) and TRBJ2-2; TRBD2 might be the D (5 bases). The V end lost 5 bases, the J end lost 0 bases, and 7 bases lay between the germline ends. The CDR3 runs 14 residues. CDR1 is LGHDT, CDR2 YNNKEL, per germline (reference sequence). The CDR3 sequence: CASSVGANTGELFF. The CDR3 DNA is TGTGCCAGCAGCGTCGGGGCGAACACCGGGGAGCTGTTTTTT.

The sample holds one count of this clone. V gene TRBV19 combines with J gene TRBJ1-1; 8 nucleotides align to TRBD1. Trimming took 3 bases from V and 5 from J; bases not matched to a gene: 17. Germline-derived CDR1 and CDR2 are LNHDA and SQIVND (reference sequence). The CDR3 extends over 18 amino acids. CDR3 amino acids: CASSIRVSKTQGVTEAFF. The CDR3 DNA sequence: TGTGCCAGTAGTATTCGGGTTTCAAAAACACAGGGGGTTACTGAAGCTTTCTTT.

This clone was picked up one time. This rearrangement joins TRBV7-2 to TRBJ2-1, with D tentatively TRBD2 (5 bases). CDR3 size: 14 residues. V gave up 2 bases and J gave up 5 bases, with 10 bases separating them. Germline loops: CDR1 SGHTA, CDR2 FQGNSA. The CDR3 DNA reads TGTGCCAGCAGCTTATGGTCCGGGAACAATGAGCAGTTCTTC. This codes for CASSLWSGNNEQFF.

In DNA, the CDR3 is TGTGCCAGCAGTATCAGACAGGGGCTGTACGAGCAGTACTTC. Its protein is CASSIRQGLYEQYF. This chain connects TRBV28 to TRBJ2-7; 8 bases align to TRBD1. The V gene's germline CDR1 is MDHEN and CDR2 SYDVKM. The CDR3 length is 14 residues. V shed 5 bases and J 4 bases; nucleotides not matched to a gene: 7.

The chain links TRBV7-8 to TRBJ1-2, with 7 bases aligning to TRBD1. V lost 5 bases to trimming and J lost 1 base; unmatched junction nucleotides: 10. The CDR3 is 16 amino acids. CDR1 and CDR2 (germline): SGHVS, FQNEAQ. CDR3 DNA: TGTGCCAGCAGCGCGGGGGGACAGAACTATAACTATGGCTACACCTTC. Translation gives CASSAGGQNYNYGYTF.

The rearrangement uses TRBV29-1 and TRBJ1-5; D is unresolved. Trimming took off 4 bases at V and 0 bases at J, with 13 bases between the two ends. Germline CDR1 and CDR2: SQVTM and ANQGSEA. The CDR3 extends over 15 amino acids. DNA of the CDR3: TGCAGCGTTGGGTTTGGAGGGAATAGCAATCAGCCCCAGCATTTT. Its protein is CSVGFGGNSNQPQHF.

For the CDR3, the DNA is TGCGCCAGCAGCTCCGGGACGGCCGGGAGGTTAGCTAATGAAAAACTGTTTTTT. It codes for CASSSGTAGRLANEKLFF. J is TRBJ1-4 and V is TRBV5-1, with D possibly matching TRBD1 (5 bases). The V end was cut by 3 bases, the J end by 3 bases, with 21 bases between. From germline, CDR1 is SGHRS and CDR2 YFSETQ. This CDR3 spans 18 amino acids.

The chain employs TRBV6-5 and TRBJ2-1; the D gene is possibly TRBD2 (6 bases). Looked up from germline, CDR1 is MNHEY and CDR2 is SVGAGI. This CDR3 is 12 amino acids long. V lost 0 bases to trimming and J lost 9 bases, with 6 bases between them. The CDR3: CASSYSGGEQFF. CDR3 nucleotide sequence: TGTGCCAGCAGTTACTCGGGAGGTGAGCAGTTCTTC.

The V gene is TRBV19, the J gene TRBJ2-7, with a weak D call TRBD2 (6 bases). Between the trimmed V and J ends, which lost 3 bases and 3 bases, there was a span of 9 bases. The germline gives CDR1 LNHDA, CDR2 SQIVND (reference sequence). The CDR3 length is 13 residues. CDR3 DNA: TGTGCCAGTAGTATGGGGGGTCACTACGAGCAGTACTTC. Translating gives CASSMGGHYEQYF.

This clone was seen just once. J is TRBJ2-2 and V is TRBV27; TRBD2 aligns across 7 bases. CDR3 length equals 15 residues. In germline, CDR1 is MNHEY, CDR2 SMNVEV (reference sequence). The junction had 5 bases not matched to a gene; V was cut back by 1 base and J by 6 bases. DNA for the CDR3: TGTGCCAGCAGTTTATACGGGAGCGGGGCCGGGGAGCTGTTTTTT. Translating gives CASSLYGSGAGELFF.

V is TRBV19 and J is TRBJ2-1; 13 bases map to TRBD2. The germline V gene has CDR1 LNHDA and CDR2 SQIVND (reference sequence). Trimming took 3 bases from V and 10 from J; bases not matched to a gene: 9. This CDR3 contains 16 residues. Here the CDR3 DNA reads TGTGCCAGTAGTATTTCCATCGGGACTAGCGGGACAGAGCAGTTCTTC. Amino acid sequence: CASSISIGTSGTEQFF.

The V and J genes are TRBV5-1 and TRBJ2-1; 13 positions agree with TRBD2. Unmatched junction bases numbered 7, after V lost 3 bases and J lost 7 bases. Germline assignment: CDR1 SGHRS and CDR2 YFSETQ. The CDR3 loop spans 16 amino acids. CDR3: CASSSRLAGGGNEQFF. As DNA, the CDR3 is TGCGCCAGCAGCTCCCGACTAGCGGGAGGAGGAAATGAGCAGTTCTTC.

The genes are TRBV5-1 and TRBJ1-2; TRBD1 matches 7 bases. The germline V gene encodes CDR1 SGHRS and CDR2 YFSETQ. This CDR3 is 15 amino acids long. V shed 0 bases, J shed 5 bases, and the junction held 7 bases outside the gene matches. The CDR3: CASSLGQGFGYGYTF. CDR3 nucleotides: TGCGCCAGCAGCTTGGGACAGGGATTCGGTTATGGCTACACCTTC. The variable domain in full, with the rest retrieved from reference TRBV5-1 and TRBJ1-2, is KAGVTQTPRYLIKTRGQQVTLSCSPISGHRSVSWYQQTPGQGLQFLFEYFSETQRNKGNFPGRFSGRQFSNSRSEMNVSTLELGDSALYLCASSLGQGFGYGYTFGSGTRLTVV.

This chain links TRBV15 with TRBJ1-2; D is possibly TRBD1 (5 bases). CDR1 is LNHNV and CDR2 is YYDKDF in the germline V gene (reference sequence). The CDR3 is 12 amino acids. V dropped 3 bases and J dropped 8 bases, with 10 bases sitting between them. CDR3 sequence (DNA): TGTGCCACCAGCAGGCAGGGTGTCGGCTACACCTTC. Amino acid sequence: CATSRQGVGYTF.

The V call is TRBV2, the J call TRBJ2-2; TRBD1 aligns across 8 bases. This CDR3 region has 13 residues. Germline V gene lookup returns CDR1 SNHLY and CDR2 FYNNEI. V lost 10 bases and J lost 6; bases outside the gene matches: 7. CDR3: CANKLQGAGELFF. The CDR3 DNA reads TGTGCCAACAAGTTACAGGGGGCCGGGGAGCTGTTTTTT.

This clone has only a few counts. The chain links TRBV11-3 to TRBJ2-1, with a possible D match to TRBD2 (5 bases). The germline V and J ends were trimmed by 0 bases and 9 bases, with 6 bases remaining between them. There are 12 residues in the CDR3. Germline V gene sequence: CDR1 SGHNT, CDR2 YENEEA. The CDR3 region is CASSLDEGEQFF. CDR3 DNA sequence: TGTGCCAGCAGCTTAGATGAGGGTGAGCAGTTCTTC.

This clone was seen more than once but under ten times. The chain links TRBV20-1 to TRBJ2-5, with 7 bases lining up with TRBD1. The junction had 7 bases not matched to a gene; V was cut back by 3 bases and J by 0 bases. This CDR3 has 15 amino acids. Germline V gene sequence: CDR1 DFQATT, CDR2 SNEGSKA (reference sequence). CDR3 amino acids: CSASGAGGNQETQYF. For the CDR3, the DNA is TGCAGTGCTAGTGGGGCAGGGGGTAACCAAGAGACCCAGTACTTC.

This clone was recorded a few times. This chain links TRBV5-1 with TRBJ2-7; 7 nucleotides agree with TRBD1. Trimming removed 1 base from V and 0 bases from J; junction bases left unmatched: 4. Germline V CDR1 and CDR2: SGHRS, YFSETQ. This CDR3 is 15 amino acids long. The CDR3, as DNA: TGCGCCAGCAGCTTGCAAGGGGACAGCTCCTACGAGCAGTACTTC. This translates into CASSLQGDSSYEQYF.

The table lists this clone with a count of one. The chain links TRBV9 to TRBJ2-7; 7 bases align to TRBD2. The CDR3 runs 17 residues. Germline CDR1 reads SGDLS; CDR2 reads YYNGEE. The V gene end was trimmed by 0 bases and the J gene end by 2 bases; junction bases not matched to a gene: 11. The CDR3 protein is CASSVVGWAGATYEQYF. CDR3 DNA sequence: TGTGCCAGCAGCGTAGTCGGTTGGGCGGGAGCGACCTACGAGCAGTACTTC.